This T cell receptor beta chain was captured in a study of tumor-infiltrating lymphocytes in primary liver carcinoma. About this clonotype: Its matching antigen is unknown.

Overall study results and limits: Tumor tissue displayed a significantly greater top-250-clone fraction than blood (p = 0.039).

The CDR3 sequence is 18 residues long. CDR1 is ENHRY, CDR2 SYGVKD, per germline. V lost 4 bases, J lost 1 base, and 21 bases lay in between. TCR beta cDNA was made from around 520 ng total RNA with a constant-region primer. Libraries covering TCR beta were generated through three nested multiplex PCR rounds (using a slightly modified ARM-PCR). The first two PCR rounds, around 11 cycles each, used TRBV1-TRBV30 forward primers and a C-beta reverse primer. TCRdb used MiXCR to reprocess the multiplex PCR reads, holding one entry per CDR3 protein. The sample has more than 50,000 distinct CDR3 sequences, around 79% seen once. Bulk tissue was left unsorted, and RNA and DNA were co-extracted from about 19-30 mg of it. Among the patients, all had chronic HBV infection and none had been treated.

Sample: liver tumor tissue from sampling region 2. The subset denotes: tumor region T2, inferior pole. J is TRBJ2-3 and V is TRBV10-3, with D maybe TRBD2 (7 bases). The receptor comes from a man between 35 and 55 years old with primary liver carcinoma and hepatitis B virus infection. The CDR3 spells CAISARISAGHGTDTQYF. The DNA of the CDR3 is TGTGCCATCAGTGCGCGGATTTCAGCGGGACATGGCACAGATACGCAGTATTTT.